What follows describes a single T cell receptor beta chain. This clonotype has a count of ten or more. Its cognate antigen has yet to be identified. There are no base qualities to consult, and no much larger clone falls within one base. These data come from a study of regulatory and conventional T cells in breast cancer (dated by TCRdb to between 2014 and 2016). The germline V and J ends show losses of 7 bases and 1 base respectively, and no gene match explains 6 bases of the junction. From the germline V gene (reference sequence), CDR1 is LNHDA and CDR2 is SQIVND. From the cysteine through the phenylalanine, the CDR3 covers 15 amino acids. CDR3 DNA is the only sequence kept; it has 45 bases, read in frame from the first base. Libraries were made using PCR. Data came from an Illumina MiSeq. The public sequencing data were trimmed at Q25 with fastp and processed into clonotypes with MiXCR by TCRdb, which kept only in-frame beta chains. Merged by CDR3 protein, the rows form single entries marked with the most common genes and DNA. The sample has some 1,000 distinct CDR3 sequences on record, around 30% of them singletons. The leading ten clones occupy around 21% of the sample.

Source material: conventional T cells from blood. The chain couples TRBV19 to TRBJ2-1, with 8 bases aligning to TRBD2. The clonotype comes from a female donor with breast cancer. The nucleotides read TGTGCCAGTAACGCCCCGGGGGGGTCCTACAATGAGCAGTTCTTC. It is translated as CASNAPGGSYNEQFF.